This T cell receptor beta chain was retrieved from a study of blood T cell repertoires in COVID-19. In the study's own analysis: Scientists estimated how many nucleated cells there were by amplifying reference gene primers. Assay: immunoSEQ multiplex PCR; the TCRdb copy retains only in-frame clones and omits some. D and trimming were read from the DNA, whereas the V and J calls and clone size are those reported in that table. In the table there are 200,000 to 300,000 clones, around 84% of which are singletons. This CDR3 has 14 amino acids. Germline V CDR1 and CDR2: LNHNV, YYDKDF (reference sequence). Trimming removed 5 bases from V and 7 bases from J; junction bases left unmatched: 7.

The source of this sequence is a woman in her 70s with active or convalescent COVID-19. The chain carries TRBV15 and TRBJ1-4; TRBD1 matches 7 bases. Sequenced sample: peripheral blood. This CDR3 reads CATSSRTGGEKLFF. CDR3 DNA sequence: TGTGCCACCAGCTCAAGGACAGGAGGTGAAAAACTGTTTTTT.